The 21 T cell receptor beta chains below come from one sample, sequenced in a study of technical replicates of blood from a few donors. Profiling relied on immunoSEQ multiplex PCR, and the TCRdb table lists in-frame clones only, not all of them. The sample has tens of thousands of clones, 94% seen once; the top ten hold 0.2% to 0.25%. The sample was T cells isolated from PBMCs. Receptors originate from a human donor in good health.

CDR3 nucleotides: TGCGCCAGCAGCTCGGTTAGGGACAGACCCTACAATGAGCAGTTCTTC. This codes for CASSSVRDRPYNEQFF. The J gene is TRBJ2-1, the V gene TRBV5-1; TRBD1 agrees at 7 bases. V lost 3 bases, J lost 2 bases, and 8 bases stayed unmatched. The V gene's germline CDR1 is SGHRS and CDR2 YFSETQ. The CDR3 sequence is 16 residues long.

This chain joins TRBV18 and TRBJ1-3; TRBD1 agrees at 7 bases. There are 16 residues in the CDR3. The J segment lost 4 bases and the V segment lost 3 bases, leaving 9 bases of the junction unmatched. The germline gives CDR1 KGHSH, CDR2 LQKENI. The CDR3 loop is CASSPTTGETGNTIYF. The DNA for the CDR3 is TGTGCCAGCTCACCGACAACAGGGGAGACCGGAAACACCATATATTTT.

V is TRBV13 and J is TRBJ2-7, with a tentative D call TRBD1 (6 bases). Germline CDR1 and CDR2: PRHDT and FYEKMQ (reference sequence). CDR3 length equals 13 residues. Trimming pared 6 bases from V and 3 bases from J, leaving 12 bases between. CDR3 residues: CASSPGGGYEQYF. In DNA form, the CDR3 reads TGTGCCAGCAGTCCTGGGGGCGGCTACGAGCAGTACTTC.

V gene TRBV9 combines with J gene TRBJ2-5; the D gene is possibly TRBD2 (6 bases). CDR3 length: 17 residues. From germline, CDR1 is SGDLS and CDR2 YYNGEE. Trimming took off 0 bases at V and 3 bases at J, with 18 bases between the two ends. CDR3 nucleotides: TGTGCCAGCAGCGTAGTAGAGGGAATAGCGGAAAAAGAGACCCAGTACTTC. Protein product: CASSVVEGIAEKETQYF.

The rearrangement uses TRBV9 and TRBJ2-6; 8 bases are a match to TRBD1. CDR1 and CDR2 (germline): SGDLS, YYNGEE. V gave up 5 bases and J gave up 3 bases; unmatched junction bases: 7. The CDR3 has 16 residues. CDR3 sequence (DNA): TGTGCCAGCAGACCCCCGACAGGGGTTGGGGCCAACGTCCTGACTTTC. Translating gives CASRPPTGVGANVLTF.

DNA of the CDR3: TGTGCCAGCAGTTACAGGCAGGGCTATGGCTACACCTTC. Protein product: CASSYRQGYGYTF. The chain joins TRBV6-5 to TRBJ1-2, with D possibly matching TRBD1 (5 bases). In germline, CDR1 is MNHEY, CDR2 SVGAGI. The V and J ends lost 2 bases and 4 bases respectively, with 8 bases between them. CDR3 length: 13 amino acids.

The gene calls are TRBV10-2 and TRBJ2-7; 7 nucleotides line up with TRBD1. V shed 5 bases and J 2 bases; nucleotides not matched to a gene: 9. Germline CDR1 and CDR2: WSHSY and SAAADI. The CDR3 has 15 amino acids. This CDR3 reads CASSWTGEDPYEQYF. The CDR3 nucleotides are TGCGCCAGCAGTTGGACAGGCGAAGACCCCTACGAGCAGTACTTC.

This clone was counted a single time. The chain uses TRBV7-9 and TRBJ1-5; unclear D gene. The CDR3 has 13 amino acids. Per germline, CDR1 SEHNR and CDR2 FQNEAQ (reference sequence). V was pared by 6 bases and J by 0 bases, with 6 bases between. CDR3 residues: CASSYYSNQPQHF. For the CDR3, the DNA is TGTGCCAGCAGTTACTATAGCAATCAGCCCCAGCATTTT.

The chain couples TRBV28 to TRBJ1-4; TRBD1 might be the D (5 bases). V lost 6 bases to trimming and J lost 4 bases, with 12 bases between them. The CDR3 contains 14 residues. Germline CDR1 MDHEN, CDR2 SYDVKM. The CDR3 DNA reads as TGTGCCAGCAGGAGACAGACCCTTAATGAAAAACTGTTTTTT. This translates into CASRRQTLNEKLFF.

The chain's CDR3 is CASSLDPGSNQPQHF. As DNA, the CDR3 is TGCGCCAGCAGCTTGGATCCAGGCTCCAATCAGCCCCAGCATTTT. The V call is TRBV5-1, the J call TRBJ1-5, with D hard to call. The CDR3 runs 15 residues. Looked up from germline, CDR1 is SGHRS and CDR2 is YFSETQ. The V gene lost 0 bases and the J gene lost 3 bases, with 10 bases spanning the gap.

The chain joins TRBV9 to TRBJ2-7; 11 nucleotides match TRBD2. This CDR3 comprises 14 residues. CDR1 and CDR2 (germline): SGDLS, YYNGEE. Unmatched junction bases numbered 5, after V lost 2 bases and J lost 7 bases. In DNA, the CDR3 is TGTGCCAGCAGCGTGACTAGCGGGAAGGGTGAGCAGTACTTC. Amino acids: CASSVTSGKGEQYF. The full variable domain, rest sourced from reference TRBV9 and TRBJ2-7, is DSGVTQTPKHLITATGQRVTLRCSPRSGDLSVYWYQQSLDQGLQFLIQYYNGEERAKGNILERFSAQQFPDLHSELNLSSLELGDSALYFCASSVTSGKGEQYFGPGTRLTVT.

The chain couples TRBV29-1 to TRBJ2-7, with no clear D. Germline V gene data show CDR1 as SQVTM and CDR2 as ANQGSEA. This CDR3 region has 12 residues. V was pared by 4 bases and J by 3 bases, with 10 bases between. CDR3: CSVGGLNYEQYF. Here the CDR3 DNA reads TGCAGCGTTGGTGGGCTCAACTACGAGCAGTACTTC.

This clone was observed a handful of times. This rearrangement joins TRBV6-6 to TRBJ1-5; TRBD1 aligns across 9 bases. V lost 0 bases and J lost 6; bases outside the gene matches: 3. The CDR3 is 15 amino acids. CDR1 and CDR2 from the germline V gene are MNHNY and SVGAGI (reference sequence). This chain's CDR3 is CASSYSDRGAQPQHF. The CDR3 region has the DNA TGTGCCAGCAGTTACTCAGACAGGGGGGCTCAGCCCCAGCATTTT.

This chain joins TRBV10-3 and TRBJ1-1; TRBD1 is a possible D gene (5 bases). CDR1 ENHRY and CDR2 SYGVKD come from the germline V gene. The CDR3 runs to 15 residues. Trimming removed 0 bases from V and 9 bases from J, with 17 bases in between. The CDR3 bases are TGTGCCATCAGTGAGTCGGGGATCACCCAGGGCCAAGCTTTCTTT. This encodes CAISESGITQGQAFF.

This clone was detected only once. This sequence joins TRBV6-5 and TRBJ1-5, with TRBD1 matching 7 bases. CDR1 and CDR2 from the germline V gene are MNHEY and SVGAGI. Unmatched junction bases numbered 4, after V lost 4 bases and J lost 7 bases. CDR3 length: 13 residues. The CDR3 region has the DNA TGTGCCAGCAGTTCCCGGGACAGACAGCCCCAGCATTTT. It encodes CASSSRDRQPQHF.

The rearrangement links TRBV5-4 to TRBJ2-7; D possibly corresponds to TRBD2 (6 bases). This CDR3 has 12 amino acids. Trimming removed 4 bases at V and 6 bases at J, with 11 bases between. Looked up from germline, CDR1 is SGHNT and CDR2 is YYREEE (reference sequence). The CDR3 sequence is CASSRTGVEQYF. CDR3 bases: TGTGCCAGCAGCCGAACGGGAGTCGAGCAGTACTTC.

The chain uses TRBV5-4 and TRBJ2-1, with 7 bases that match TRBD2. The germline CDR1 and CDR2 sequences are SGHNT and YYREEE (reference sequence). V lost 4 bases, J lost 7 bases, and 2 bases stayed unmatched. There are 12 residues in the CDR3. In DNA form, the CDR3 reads TGTGCCAGCAGCCACGGGGGGAATGAGCAGTTCTTC. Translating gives CASSHGGNEQFF. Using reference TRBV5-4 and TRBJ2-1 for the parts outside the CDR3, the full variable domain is ETGVTQSPTHLIKTRGQQVTLRCSSQSGHNTVSWYQQALGQGPQFIFQYYREEENGRGNFPPRFSGLQFPNYSSELNVNALELDDSALYLCASSHGGNEQFFGPGTRLTVL.

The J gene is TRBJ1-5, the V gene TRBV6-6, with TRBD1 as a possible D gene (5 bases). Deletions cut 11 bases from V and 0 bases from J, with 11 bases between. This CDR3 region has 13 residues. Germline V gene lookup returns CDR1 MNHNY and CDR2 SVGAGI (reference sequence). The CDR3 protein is CAGGEDSNQPQHF. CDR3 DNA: TGTGCCGGGGGGGAGGATAGCAATCAGCCCCAGCATTTT.

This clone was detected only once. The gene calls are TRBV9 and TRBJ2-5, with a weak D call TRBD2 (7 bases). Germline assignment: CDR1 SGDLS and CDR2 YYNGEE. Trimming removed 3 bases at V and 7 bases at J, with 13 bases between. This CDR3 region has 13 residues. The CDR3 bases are TGTGCCAGCAGCGACTACAGGGAGGGGACCCAGTACTTC. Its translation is CASSDYREGTQYF. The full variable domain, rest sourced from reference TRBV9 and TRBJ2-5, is DSGVTQTPKHLITATGQRVTLRCSPRSGDLSVYWYQQSLDQGLQFLIQYYNGEERAKGNILERFSAQQFPDLHSELNLSSLELGDSALYFCASSDYREGTQYFGPGTRLLVL.

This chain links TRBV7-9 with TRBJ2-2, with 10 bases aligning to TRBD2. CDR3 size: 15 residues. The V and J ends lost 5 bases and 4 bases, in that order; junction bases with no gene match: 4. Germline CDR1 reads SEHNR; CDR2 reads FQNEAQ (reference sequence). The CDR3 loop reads CASSRAGGGTGELFF. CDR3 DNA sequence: TGTGCCAGCAGCCGAGCGGGAGGGGGCACCGGGGAGCTGTTTTTT.

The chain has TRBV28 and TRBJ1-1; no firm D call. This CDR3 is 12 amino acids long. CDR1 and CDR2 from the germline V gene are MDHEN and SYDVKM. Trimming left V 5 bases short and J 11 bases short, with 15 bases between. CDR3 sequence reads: CASSLQSPGAFF. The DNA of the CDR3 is TGTGCCAGCAGTCTCCAATCGCCCGGGGCTTTCTTT.